This TCR beta chain is drawn from a study of blood T cell repertoires in COVID-19. The CDR3 has 14 amino acids. Deletions cut 1 base from V and 7 bases from J, with 13 bases between. The germline V gene encodes CDR1 KGHSH and CDR2 LQKENI. Repertoires were generated with immunoSEQ multiplex PCR, while TCRdb's copy carries only in-frame clones and drops some. The sample holds about 390,000 clones, about 86% seen once. The V gene is TRBV18, the J gene TRBJ1-1; D remains ambiguous. The source is a woman between 50 and 59 years old who had recovered from COVID-19. Source material: PBMCs or T cells enriched from blood (not recorded which). In DNA form, the CDR3 reads TGTGCCAGCTCACCACTTGGGCCGGCCGATGAAGCTTTCTTT. Its protein product is CASSPLGPADEAFF.